This T cell receptor (beta chain) originates from a study of post-analysis software for immune sequencing data. Study details: In terms of disease course, relapsing-remitting, secondary progressive and progressive-relapsing multiple sclerosis were included. Study-level results: About 5 TRBV segments were significantly more frequent in patients than in controls. TRBV5-6, TRBV5-1 and TRBV20-1 were among these segments. Strong co-clustering by F measure was seen for same-batch samples. A significant reduction in normalized Chao1 diversity was observed in multiple sclerosis patients versus controls.

In this sample, this clonotype turned up a few times. Its antigen is still unknown. CDR1 is SGHTS and CDR2 is YDEGEE in the germline V gene. Deletions cut 1 base from V and 5 bases from J, with 28 bases between. The CDR3 has 20 residues. Prepared libraries of TCR beta cDNA carried unique molecular identifiers. TCRdb independently ran MiXCR on the PCR reads; one entry per CDR3 protein. The sample carries 600,000 to 700,000 distinct CDR3 sequences, approximately 59% recorded once. The receptor was derived from a girl aged 2 to 10 with multiple sclerosis. The sample taken for sequencing was blood. This chain connects TRBV5-8 to TRBJ1-5, with D possibly matching TRBD1 (6 bases). The CDR3 coding sequence is TGTGCCAGCAGCTTGCTCCCGCACACGGTGACCACAGGGTTGGATCAGCCCCAGCATTTT. This sequence encodes CASSLLPHTVTTGLDQPQHF.